This T cell receptor beta chain came from a study of naive and memory T cell subsets. The beta constant-region primer was an equimolar mix of two oligonucleotides covering TRBC1 and TRBC2. Using its own MiXCR run on the UMI-ligation and nested PCR reads, TCRdb lists one record per CDR3 protein. This sample has 65,000 to 85,000 distinct CDR3 sequences, with around 12% found just once. Of note for this clonotype: The target antigen is unknown. One base away lies a much larger clone, so this may be a sequencing read error.

The V gene lost 5 bases and the J gene lost 0 bases, with 14 bases spanning the gap. The CDR3 has 15 amino acids. Germline assignment: CDR1 SGHVS and CDR2 FQNEAQ. Findings and limits, study-wide: Between naive and memory subsets, TCR abundance power law exponents differed. RNA-based TCR counts may shift with T cell activation and differentiation.

Sequencing was carried out using central memory CD4+ T cells from blood. The receptor's source is a human donor in good health. The J gene is TRBJ2-7, the V gene TRBV7-8, with no clear D. This chain's CDR3 is CASSKSEGCSYEQYF. DNA for the CDR3: TGTGCCAGCAGCAAAAGCGAAGGCTGCTCCTACGAGCAGTACTTC.